This TCR beta chain came from a study of blood T cells in healthy people across ages. The second PCR ran about 6 to 12 cycles with a sample-barcoded 5' primer and J-beta primers. TCRdb ran MiXCR on the 5' RACE reads and lists one entry per CDR3 protein. The table has 1.2 million to 1.5 million distinct CDR3 sequences, around 39% seen once. The V gene lost 4 bases and the J gene lost 7 bases, with 17 bases spanning the gap. CDR3 length: 15 amino acids. CDR1 is LGHNA, CDR2 YNFKEQ, per germline. Sample donors were healthy Caucasian individuals that came from Russia, aged 6 to 90. The chain joins TRBV4-2 to TRBJ2-1; D gene uncertain. The clonotype was recovered from a woman aged 18-29 years in good health. The sample taken for sequencing was blood. CDR3 DNA sequence: TGTGCCAGCAGCCGCGGCCTAGTGGCTCAGAATGAGCAGTTCTTC. It yields the protein CASSRGLVAQNEQFF.